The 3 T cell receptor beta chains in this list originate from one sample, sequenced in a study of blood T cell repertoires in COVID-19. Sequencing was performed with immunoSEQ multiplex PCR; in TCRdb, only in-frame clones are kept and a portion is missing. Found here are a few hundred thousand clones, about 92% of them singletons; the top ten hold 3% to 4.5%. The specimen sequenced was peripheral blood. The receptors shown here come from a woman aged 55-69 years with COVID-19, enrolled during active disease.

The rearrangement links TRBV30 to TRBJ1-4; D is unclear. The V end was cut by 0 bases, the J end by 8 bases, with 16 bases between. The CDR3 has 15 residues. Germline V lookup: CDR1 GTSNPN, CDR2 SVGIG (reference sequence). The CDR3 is CAWSVEGRSREKLFF. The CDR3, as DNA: TGTGCCTGGAGTGTAGAAGGCAGGTCCCGGGAAAAACTGTTTTTT. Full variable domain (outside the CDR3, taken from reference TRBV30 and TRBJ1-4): SQTIHQWPATLVQPVGSPLSLECTVEGTSNPNLYWYRQAAGRGLQLLFYSVGIGQISSEVPQNLSASRPQDRQFILSSKKLLLSDSGFYLCAWSVEGRSREKLFFGSGTQLSVL.

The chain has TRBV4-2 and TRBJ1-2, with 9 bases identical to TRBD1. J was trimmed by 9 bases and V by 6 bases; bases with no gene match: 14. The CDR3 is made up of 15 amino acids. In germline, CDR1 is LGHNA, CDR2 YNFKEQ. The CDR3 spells CASRDKGQGSFSYTF. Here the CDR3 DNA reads TGTGCCAGCAGGGATAAGGGACAGGGTTCTTTTAGCTACACCTTC.

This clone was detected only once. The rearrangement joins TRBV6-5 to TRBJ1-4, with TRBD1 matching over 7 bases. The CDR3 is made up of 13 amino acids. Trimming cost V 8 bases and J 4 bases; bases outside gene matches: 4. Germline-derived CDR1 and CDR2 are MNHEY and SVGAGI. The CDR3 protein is CASSGGFNEKLFF. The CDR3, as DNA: TGTGCCAGCTCAGGGGGATTTAATGAAAAACTGTTTTTT.